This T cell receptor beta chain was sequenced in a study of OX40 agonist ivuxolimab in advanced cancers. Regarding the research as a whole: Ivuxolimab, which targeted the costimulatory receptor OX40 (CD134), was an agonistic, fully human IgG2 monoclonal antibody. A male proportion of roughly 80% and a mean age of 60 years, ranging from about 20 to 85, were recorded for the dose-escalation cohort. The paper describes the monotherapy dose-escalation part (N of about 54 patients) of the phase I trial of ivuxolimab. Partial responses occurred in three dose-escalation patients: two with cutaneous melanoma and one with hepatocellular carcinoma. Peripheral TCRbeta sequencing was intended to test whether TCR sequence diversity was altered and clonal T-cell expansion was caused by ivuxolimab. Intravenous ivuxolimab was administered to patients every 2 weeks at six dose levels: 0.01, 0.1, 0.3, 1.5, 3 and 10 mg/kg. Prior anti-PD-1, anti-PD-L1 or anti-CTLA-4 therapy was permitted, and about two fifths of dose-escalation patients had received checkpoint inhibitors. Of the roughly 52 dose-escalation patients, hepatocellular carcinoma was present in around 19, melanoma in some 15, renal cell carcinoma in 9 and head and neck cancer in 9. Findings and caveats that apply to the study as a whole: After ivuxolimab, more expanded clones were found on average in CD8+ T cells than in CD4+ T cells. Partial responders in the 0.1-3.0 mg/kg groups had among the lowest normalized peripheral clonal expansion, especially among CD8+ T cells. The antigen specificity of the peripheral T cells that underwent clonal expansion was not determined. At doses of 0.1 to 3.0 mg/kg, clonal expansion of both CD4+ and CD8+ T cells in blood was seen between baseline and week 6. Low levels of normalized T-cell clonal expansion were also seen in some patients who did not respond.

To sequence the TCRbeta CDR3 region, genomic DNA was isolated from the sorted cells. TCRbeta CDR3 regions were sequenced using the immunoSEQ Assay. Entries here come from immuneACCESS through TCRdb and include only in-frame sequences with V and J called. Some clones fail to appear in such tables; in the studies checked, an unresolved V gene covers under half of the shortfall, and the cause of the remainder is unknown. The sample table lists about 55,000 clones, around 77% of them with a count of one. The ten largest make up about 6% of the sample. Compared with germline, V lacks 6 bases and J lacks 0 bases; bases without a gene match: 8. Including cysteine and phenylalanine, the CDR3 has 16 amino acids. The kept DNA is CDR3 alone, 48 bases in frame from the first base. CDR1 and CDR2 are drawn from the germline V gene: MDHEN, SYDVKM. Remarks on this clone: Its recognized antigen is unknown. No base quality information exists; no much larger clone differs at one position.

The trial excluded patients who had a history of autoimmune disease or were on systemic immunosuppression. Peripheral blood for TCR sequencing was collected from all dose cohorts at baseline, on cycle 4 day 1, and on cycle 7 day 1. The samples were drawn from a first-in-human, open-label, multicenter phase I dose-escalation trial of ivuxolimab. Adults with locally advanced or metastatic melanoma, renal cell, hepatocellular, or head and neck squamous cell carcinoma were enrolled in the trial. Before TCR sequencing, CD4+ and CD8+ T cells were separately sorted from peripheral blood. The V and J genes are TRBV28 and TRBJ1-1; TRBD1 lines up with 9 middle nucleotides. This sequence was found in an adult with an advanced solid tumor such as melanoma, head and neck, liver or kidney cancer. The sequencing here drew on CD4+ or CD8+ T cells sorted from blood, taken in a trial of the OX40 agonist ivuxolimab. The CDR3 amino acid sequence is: CASSRPRTGVNTEAFF. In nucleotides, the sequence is TGTGCCAGCAGCCGCCCGAGGACAGGGGTGAACACTGAAGCTTTCTTT.